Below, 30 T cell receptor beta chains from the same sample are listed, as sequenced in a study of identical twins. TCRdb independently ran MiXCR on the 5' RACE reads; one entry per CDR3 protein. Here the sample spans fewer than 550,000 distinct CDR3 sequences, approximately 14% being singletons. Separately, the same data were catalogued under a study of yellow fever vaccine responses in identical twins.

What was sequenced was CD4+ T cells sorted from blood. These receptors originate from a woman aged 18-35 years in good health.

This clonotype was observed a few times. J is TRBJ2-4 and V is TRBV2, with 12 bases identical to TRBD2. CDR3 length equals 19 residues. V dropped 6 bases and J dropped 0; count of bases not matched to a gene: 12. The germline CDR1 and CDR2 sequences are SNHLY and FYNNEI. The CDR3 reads CASSPTSGSIEGAKNIQYF. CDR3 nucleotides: TGTGCCAGCAGCCCGACTAGCGGGAGTATCGAAGGAGCCAAAAACATTCAGTACTTC.

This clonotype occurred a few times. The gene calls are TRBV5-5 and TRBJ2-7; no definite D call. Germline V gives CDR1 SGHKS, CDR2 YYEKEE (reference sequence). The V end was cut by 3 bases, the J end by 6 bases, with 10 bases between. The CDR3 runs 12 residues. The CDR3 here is CASSWQWGEQYV. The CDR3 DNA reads TGTGCCAGCAGCTGGCAGTGGGGCGAGCAGTACGTC.

The CDR3 coding sequence is TGTGCCACCAGCAGGGGAGCGGAAGAGACCCAGTACTTC. Protein product: CATSRGAEETQYF. The rearrangement links TRBV15 to TRBJ2-5, with D possibly matching TRBD2 (5 bases). Germline V gene data show CDR1 as LNHNV and CDR2 as YYDKDF (reference sequence). The V and J ends lost 3 bases and 3 bases respectively, with 8 bases between them. This CDR3 is 13 amino acids long.

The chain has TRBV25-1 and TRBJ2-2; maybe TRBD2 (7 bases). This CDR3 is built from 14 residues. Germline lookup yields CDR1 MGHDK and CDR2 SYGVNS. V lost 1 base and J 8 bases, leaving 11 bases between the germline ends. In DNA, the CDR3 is TGTGCCAGCAGTGAATTCCGGGGGGCAGGGGAGCTGTTTTTT. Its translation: CASSEFRGAGELFF.

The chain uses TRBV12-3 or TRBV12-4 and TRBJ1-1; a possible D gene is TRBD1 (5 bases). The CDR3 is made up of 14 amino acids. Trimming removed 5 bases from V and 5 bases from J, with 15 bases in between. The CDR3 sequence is CASSVLERGTEAFF. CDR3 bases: TGTGCCAGCAGTGTCTTAGAACGGGGGACTGAAGCTTTCTTT.

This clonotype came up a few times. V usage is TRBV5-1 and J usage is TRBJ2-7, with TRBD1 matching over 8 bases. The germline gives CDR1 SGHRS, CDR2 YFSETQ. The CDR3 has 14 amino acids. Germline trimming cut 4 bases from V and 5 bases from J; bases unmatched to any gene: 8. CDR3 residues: CASSVVQGVDEQYF. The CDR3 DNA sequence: TGCGCCAGCAGCGTTGTACAGGGGGTGGACGAGCAGTACTTC.

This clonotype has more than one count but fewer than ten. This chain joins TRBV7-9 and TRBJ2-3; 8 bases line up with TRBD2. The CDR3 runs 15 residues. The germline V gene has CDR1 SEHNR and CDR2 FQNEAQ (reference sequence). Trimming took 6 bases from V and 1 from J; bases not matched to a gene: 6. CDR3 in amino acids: CASRWMRGGTDTQYF. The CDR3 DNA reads TGTGCCAGCAGATGGATGCGGGGGGGCACAGATACGCAGTATTTT.

CDR3 loop: CASRVGDTNTGELFF. The DNA of the CDR3 is TGCGCCAGCAGGGTAGGGGACACAAACACCGGGGAGCTGTTTTTT. The chain carries TRBV5-1 and TRBJ2-2; tentatively, D is TRBD1 (6 bases). Trimming cost V 5 bases and J 2 bases, with 13 bases left between them. The CDR3 length is 15 residues. Germline V gives CDR1 SGHRS, CDR2 YFSETQ.

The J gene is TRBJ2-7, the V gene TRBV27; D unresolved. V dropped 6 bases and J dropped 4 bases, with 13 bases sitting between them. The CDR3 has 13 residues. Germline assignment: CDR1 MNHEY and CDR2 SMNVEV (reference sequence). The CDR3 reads CASSTGKSYEQYF. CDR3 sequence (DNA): TGTGCCAGCAGCACCGGAAAGAGTTACGAGCAGTACTTC.

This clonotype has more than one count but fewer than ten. The CDR3 loop is CASSPGGPLNTEAFF. CDR3 DNA: TGTGCCAGCAGCCCGGGGGGGCCTTTGAACACTGAAGCTTTCTTT. V and J are TRBV7-9 and TRBJ1-1, with D possibly being TRBD1 (6 bases). CDR3 size: 15 residues. Germline CDR1 is SEHNR and CDR2 is FQNEAQ (reference sequence). With 5 bases removed from V and 0 bases from J, the gap between germline ends came to 13 bases.

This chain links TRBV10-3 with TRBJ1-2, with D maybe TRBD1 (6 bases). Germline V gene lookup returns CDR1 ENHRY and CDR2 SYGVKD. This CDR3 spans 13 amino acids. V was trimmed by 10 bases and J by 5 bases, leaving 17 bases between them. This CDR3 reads CATKWGAQYGYTF. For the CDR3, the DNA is TGTGCCACAAAGTGGGGGGCACAGTATGGCTACACCTTC.

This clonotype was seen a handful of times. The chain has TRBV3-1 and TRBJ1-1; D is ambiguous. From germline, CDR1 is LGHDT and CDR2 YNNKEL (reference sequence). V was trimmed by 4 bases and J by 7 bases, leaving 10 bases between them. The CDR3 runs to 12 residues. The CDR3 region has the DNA TGTGCCAGCAGCCGGGCAGAGTTTGAAGCTTTCTTT. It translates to CASSRAEFEAFF. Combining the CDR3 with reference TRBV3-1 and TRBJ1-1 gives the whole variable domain DTAVSQTPKYLVTQMGNDKSIKCEQNLGHDTMYWYKQDSKKFLKIMFSYNNKELIINETVPNRFSPKSPDKAHLNLHINSLELGDSAVYFCASSRAEFEAFFGQGTRLTVV.

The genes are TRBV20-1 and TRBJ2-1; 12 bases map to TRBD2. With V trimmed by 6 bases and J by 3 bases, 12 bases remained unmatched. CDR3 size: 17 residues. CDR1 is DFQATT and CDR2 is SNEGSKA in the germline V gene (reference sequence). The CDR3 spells CSAETSGSPGGYNEQFF. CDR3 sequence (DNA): TGCAGTGCAGAGACTAGCGGGAGTCCTGGGGGCTACAATGAGCAGTTCTTC.

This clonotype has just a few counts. The CDR3 protein is CASSGLAGSDEQYF. The CDR3 nucleotides are TGTGCCAGCAGTGGACTAGCGGGATCGGACGAGCAGTACTTC. The genes are TRBV28 and TRBJ2-7; 12 nucleotides align to TRBD2. Germline V gene data show CDR1 as MDHEN and CDR2 as SYDVKM. The CDR3 sequence is 14 residues long. Trimming took 5 bases from V and 5 from J; bases not matched to a gene: 4.

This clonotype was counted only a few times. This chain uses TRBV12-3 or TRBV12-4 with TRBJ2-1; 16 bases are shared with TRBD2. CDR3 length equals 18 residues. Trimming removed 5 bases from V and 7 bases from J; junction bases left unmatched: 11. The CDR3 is CASSPSPGLAGGKNEQFF. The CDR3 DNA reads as TGTGCCAGCAGTCCAAGTCCGGGACTAGCGGGAGGGAAGAATGAGCAGTTCTTC.

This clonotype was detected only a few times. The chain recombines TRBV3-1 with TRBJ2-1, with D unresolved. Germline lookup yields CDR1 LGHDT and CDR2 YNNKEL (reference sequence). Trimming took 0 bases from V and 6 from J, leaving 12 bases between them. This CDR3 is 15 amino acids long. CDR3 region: CASSQDGPPLNEQFF. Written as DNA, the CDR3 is TGTGCCAGCAGCCAAGACGGGCCCCCCCTCAATGAGCAGTTCTTC.

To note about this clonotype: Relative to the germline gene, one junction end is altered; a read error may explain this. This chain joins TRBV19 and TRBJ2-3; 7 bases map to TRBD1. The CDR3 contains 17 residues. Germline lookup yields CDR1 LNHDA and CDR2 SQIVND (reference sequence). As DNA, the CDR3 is TGTGCCATTAGTGCCCGACAGGGAGTGCGGGCGGGAGATACGCAGTATTTT. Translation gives CAISARQGVRAGDTQYF.

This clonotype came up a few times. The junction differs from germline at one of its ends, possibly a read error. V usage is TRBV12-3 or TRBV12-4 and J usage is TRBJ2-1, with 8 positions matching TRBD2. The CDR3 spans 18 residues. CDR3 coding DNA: TGTGCCATCAGTTTAGCTCCCCGGGGGGGCGGTCCCTACAATGAGCAGTTCTTC. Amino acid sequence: CAISLAPRGGGPYNEQFF.

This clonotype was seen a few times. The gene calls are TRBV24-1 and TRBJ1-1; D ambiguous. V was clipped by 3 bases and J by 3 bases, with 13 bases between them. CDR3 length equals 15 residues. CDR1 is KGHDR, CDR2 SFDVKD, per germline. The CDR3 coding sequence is TGTGCCACCAGTGATGGAGGTCGACCTGACACTGAAGCTTTCTTT. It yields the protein CATSDGGRPDTEAFF.

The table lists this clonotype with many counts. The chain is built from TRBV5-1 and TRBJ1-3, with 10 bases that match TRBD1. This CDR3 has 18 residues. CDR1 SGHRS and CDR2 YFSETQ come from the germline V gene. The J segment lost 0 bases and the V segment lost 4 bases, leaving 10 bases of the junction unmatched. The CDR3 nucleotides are TGCGCCAGCAGCCAGGGACAGGGGTTAACTTACTCTGGAAACACCATATATTTT. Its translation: CASSQGQGLTYSGNTIYF.

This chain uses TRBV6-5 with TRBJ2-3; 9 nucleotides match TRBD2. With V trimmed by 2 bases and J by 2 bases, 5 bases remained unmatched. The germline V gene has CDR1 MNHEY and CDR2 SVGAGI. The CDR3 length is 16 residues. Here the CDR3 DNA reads TGTGCCAGCAGTTACGTGTCTAGCGGGAACACAGATACGCAGTATTTT. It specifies CASSYVSSGNTDTQYF.

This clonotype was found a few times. The CDR3 nucleotides are TGCAGCGTTGTTCGCGCCCGGGGTTACCAAGAGACCCAGTACTTC. This codes for CSVVRARGYQETQYF. V usage is TRBV29-1 and J usage is TRBJ2-5; D might be TRBD2 (5 bases). Germline assignment: CDR1 SQVTM and CDR2 ANQGSEA. Trimming took 4 bases from V and 0 from J, leaving 15 bases between them. This CDR3 contains 15 residues.

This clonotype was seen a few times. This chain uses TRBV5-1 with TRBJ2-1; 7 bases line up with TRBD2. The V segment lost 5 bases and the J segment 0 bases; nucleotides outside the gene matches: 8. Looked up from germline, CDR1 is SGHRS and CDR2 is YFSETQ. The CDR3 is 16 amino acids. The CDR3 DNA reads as TGCGCCAGCAGTCTCGGGGGGTTAGGCTCCTACAATGAGCAGTTCTTC. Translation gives CASSLGGLGSYNEQFF.

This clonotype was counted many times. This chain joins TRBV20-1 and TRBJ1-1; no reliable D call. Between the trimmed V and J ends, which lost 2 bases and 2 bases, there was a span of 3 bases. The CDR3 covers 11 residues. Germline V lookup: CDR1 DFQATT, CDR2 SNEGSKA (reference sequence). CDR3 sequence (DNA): TGCAGTGCTAGACCTAACACTGAAGCTTTCTTT. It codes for CSARPNTEAFF.

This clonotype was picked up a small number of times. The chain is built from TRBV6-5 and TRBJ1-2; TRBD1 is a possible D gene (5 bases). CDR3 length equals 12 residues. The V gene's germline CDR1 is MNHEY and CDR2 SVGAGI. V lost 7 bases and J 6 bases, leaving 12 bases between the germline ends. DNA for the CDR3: TGTGCCAGCACAGACAGACTCCATGGCTACACCTTC. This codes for CASTDRLHGYTF.

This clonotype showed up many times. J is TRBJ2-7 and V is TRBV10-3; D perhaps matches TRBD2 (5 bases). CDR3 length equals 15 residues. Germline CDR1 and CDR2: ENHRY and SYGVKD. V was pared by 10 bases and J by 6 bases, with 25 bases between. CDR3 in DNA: TGTGCCACTACGACGATCGAAGCTGGGAGTAGCGAGCAGTACTTC. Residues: CATTTIEAGSSEQYF.

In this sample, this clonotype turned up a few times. CDR3 DNA: TGTGCCAGCAGCTTGCAGGGGGCAATCGATGAGCAGTTCTTC. Translation gives CASSLQGAIDEQFF. The chain couples TRBV7-7 to TRBJ2-1, with 8 bases identical to TRBD1. The CDR3 covers 14 residues. V was pared by 3 bases and J by 8 bases, with 6 bases of the junction left unmatched. CDR1 and CDR2 (germline): SSHAT, FNYEAQ (reference sequence).

The CDR3 DNA is TGTGCCAGCAGTTTAGGAGGTTTTATGGGGAGAGACTACAATGAGCAGTTCTTC. Translated, it gives CASSLGGFMGRDYNEQFF. The V call is TRBV12-3 or TRBV12-4, the J call TRBJ2-1; TRBD2 might be the D (5 bases). V lost 1 base and J 3 bases, leaving 19 bases between the germline ends. The CDR3 runs to 18 residues.

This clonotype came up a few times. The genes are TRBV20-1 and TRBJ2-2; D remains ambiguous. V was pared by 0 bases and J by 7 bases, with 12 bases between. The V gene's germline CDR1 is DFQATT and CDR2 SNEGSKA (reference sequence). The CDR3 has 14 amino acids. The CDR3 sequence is CSARDRVFGGELFF. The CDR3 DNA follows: TGCAGTGCTAGAGATAGGGTTTTTGGCGGGGAGCTGTTTTTT.

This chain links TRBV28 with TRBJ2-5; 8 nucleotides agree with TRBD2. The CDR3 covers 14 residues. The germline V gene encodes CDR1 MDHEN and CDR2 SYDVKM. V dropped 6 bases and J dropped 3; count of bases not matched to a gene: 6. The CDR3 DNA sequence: TGTGCCAGCAGCCACAAGCGGGGGAAAGAGACCCAGTACTTC. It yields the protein CASSHKRGKETQYF.